The 29 T cell receptor beta chains in this list originate from one sample, sequenced in a study of shared clonotypes between healthy human individuals. Sequencing was performed with immunoSEQ multiplex PCR; in TCRdb, only in-frame clones are kept and a portion is missing. The table includes about 2.3 million clones, approximately 90% detected once. Sequences were obtained from naive CD4+ T cells from PBMCs. Subset described: CD45RA+ positively selected. The receptors were sampled from a man younger than 30 in good health. Some clones in this sample may be carry-over from other donors' samples.

This chain links TRBV11-1 with TRBJ2-1; TRBD2 agrees at 11 bases. V gave up 5 bases and J gave up 4 bases; unmatched junction bases: 10. Germline CDR1 is SGHAT and CDR2 is FQDESV (reference sequence). This CDR3 region has 17 residues. CDR3 amino acids: CASSEEPGLAEYNEQFF. DNA for the CDR3: TGTGCCAGCAGCGAAGAACCGGGACTAGCGGAATACAATGAGCAGTTCTTC.

The rearrangement links TRBV29-1 to TRBJ1-2, with 8 bases aligning to TRBD1. Germline CDR1 is SQVTM and CDR2 is ANQGSEA. The CDR3 spans 12 residues. CDR3 residues: CCTSQGVYGYTF. Written as DNA, the CDR3 is TGCTGCACCTCACAGGGGGTCTATGGCTACACCTTC.

The V call is TRBV5-5, the J call TRBJ2-1; no definite D call. CDR1 and CDR2 (germline): SGHKS, YYEKEE (reference sequence). The CDR3 is made up of 15 amino acids. The V end was cut by 2 bases, the J end by 6 bases, with 15 bases between. The CDR3 sequence: CASSLGQNLVNEQFF. For the CDR3, the DNA is TGTGCCAGCAGCTTAGGGCAGAACCTCGTCAATGAGCAGTTCTTC.

The chain combines TRBV19 with TRBJ2-7; 8 nucleotides agree with TRBD1. The trim removed 5 bases at V and 1 base at J, leaving 7 bases unmatched. This CDR3 is built from 15 residues. The germline V gene encodes CDR1 LNHDA and CDR2 SQIVND (reference sequence). CDR3 loop: CASSPNRDRSYEQYF. DNA of the CDR3: TGTGCCAGTAGTCCGAACCGGGACAGGTCCTACGAGCAGTACTTC.

The chain combines TRBV15 with TRBJ2-3; D remains unclear. CDR1 and CDR2 from the germline V gene are LNHNV and YYDKDF (reference sequence). CDR3 length: 12 residues. Trimming removed 3 bases at V and 2 bases at J, with 3 bases between. The CDR3 loop is CATSSHTDTQYF. The CDR3 DNA reads TGTGCCACCAGCAGCCACACAGATACGCAGTATTTT. Drawing the rest from reference TRBV15 and TRBJ2-3, the complete variable domain is DAMVIQNPRYQVTQFGKPVTLSCSQTLNHNVMYWYQQKSSQAPKLLFHYYDKDFNNEADTPDNFQSRRPNTSFCFLDIRSPGLGDTAMYLCATSSHTDTQYFGPGTRLTVL.

The CDR3 region is CAFQPTFANYGYTF. DNA of the CDR3: TGTGCCTTTCAACCGACCTTCGCTAACTATGGCTACACCTTC. The genes are TRBV30 and TRBJ1-2, with unresolved D. The germline gives CDR1 GTSNPN, CDR2 SVGIG (reference sequence). Trimming removed 7 bases at V and 0 bases at J, with 15 bases between. The CDR3 sequence is 14 residues long.

V and J are TRBV7-3 and TRBJ2-7, with a possible D match to TRBD2 (5 bases). V shed 3 bases and J shed 2 bases, with 26 bases lying between them. This CDR3 has 19 amino acids. From germline, CDR1 is SGHTA and CDR2 FQGTGA. In DNA, the CDR3 is TGTGCCAGCAGCTTGATGGCCCCTCGCCCAGGAAGCGGACCCTACGAGCAGTACTTC. The encoded protein is CASSLMAPRPGSGPYEQYF.

This clone was counted a few times. The chain is built from TRBV27 and TRBJ1-5, with 9 bases identical to TRBD1. The CDR3 consists of 12 residues. The V and J ends lost 8 bases and 4 bases, in that order; junction bases with no gene match: 0. Germline loops: CDR1 MNHEY, CDR2 SMNVEV (reference sequence). The CDR3 spells CASGTGNQPQHF. The CDR3 nucleotides are TGTGCCAGCGGGACAGGGAATCAGCCCCAGCATTTT.

J is TRBJ2-5 and V is TRBV5-1; 11 positions match TRBD2. The CDR3 is made up of 14 amino acids. CDR1 is SGHRS and CDR2 is YFSETQ in the germline V gene. Trimming removed 2 bases from V and 5 bases from J; junction bases left unmatched: 2. Here the CDR3 DNA reads TGCGCCAGCAGCTTCACTAGCGGGAGCGAGACCCAGTACTTC. Protein sequence: CASSFTSGSETQYF.

A single count supports this clone. The V call is TRBV5-1, the J call TRBJ2-1, with 13 bases matching TRBD2. V shed 0 bases, J shed 7 bases, and the junction held 10 bases outside the gene matches. The germline gives CDR1 SGHRS, CDR2 YFSETQ. The CDR3 consists of 18 residues. CDR3 DNA sequence: TGCGCCAGCAGCTTGGCCGTTTTACTAGCGGGAGGGGGGAATGAGCAGTTCTTC. This codes for CASSLAVLLAGGGNEQFF.

The chain joins TRBV5-1 to TRBJ2-5, with D perhaps assigned TRBD1 or TRBD2 (5 bases each). V was shortened by 0 bases and J by 7 bases, with 16 bases between the two germline ends. CDR1 and CDR2 (germline): SGHRS, YFSETQ. CDR3 length: 15 amino acids. DNA of the CDR3: TGCGCCAGCAGCTTGGAGGGCCAGGTGGGACGGACCCAGTACTTC. Translating gives CASSLEGQVGRTQYF.

The chain uses TRBV9 and TRBJ2-3; TRBD2 aligns across 7 bases. Unmatched junction bases numbered 7, after V lost 4 bases and J lost 2 bases. In germline, CDR1 is SGDLS, CDR2 YYNGEE. The CDR3 sequence is 15 residues long. CDR3 protein: CASSRLAGDTDTQYF. The CDR3 DNA follows: TGTGCCAGCAGCCGGTTGGCGGGGGACACAGATACGCAGTATTTT.

In regard to this clone: This same CDR3 is encoded by further DNA sequences in the sample. The chain links TRBV10-3 to TRBJ2-1, with D possibly being TRBD1 (5 bases). Germline V gives CDR1 ENHRY, CDR2 SYGVKD. Trimming removed 5 bases from V and 3 bases from J, with 11 bases in between. The CDR3 has 14 residues. CDR3 coding DNA: TGTGCCATCAGTCAGGGATTAGACTACAATGAGCAGTTCTTC. This gives the protein CAISQGLDYNEQFF.

The chain carries TRBV7-8 and TRBJ1-5; D perhaps matches TRBD1 (5 bases). The CDR3 has 13 amino acids. V lost 4 bases, J lost 6 bases, and 10 bases lay in between. Germline CDR1 SGHVS, CDR2 FQNEAQ. The CDR3 sequence is CASSWDLFQPQHF. The CDR3 DNA reads TGTGCCAGCAGCTGGGACCTATTTCAGCCCCAGCATTTT.

The chain is built from TRBV7-2 and TRBJ2-1, with TRBD2 matching 11 bases. The CDR3 covers 18 residues. Germline CDR1 is SGHTA and CDR2 is FQGNSA. The ends lost 5 bases at V and 1 base at J; junction bases unmatched: 10. The CDR3: CASSRPGTSGASYNEQFF. CDR3 nucleotide sequence: TGTGCCAGCAGCCGTCCCGGGACTAGCGGTGCGTCCTACAATGAGCAGTTCTTC.

The V call is TRBV7-3, the J call TRBJ2-5, with TRBD2 as a possible D gene (5 bases). The germline V gene has CDR1 SGHTA and CDR2 FQGTGA. The CDR3 has 13 residues. Trimming left V 3 bases short and J 5 bases short, with 10 bases between. CDR3 loop: CASSFGVWETQYF. The CDR3 nucleotides read TGTGCCAGCAGCTTCGGGGTGTGGGAGACCCAGTACTTC. The entire variable domain, with the rest obtained from reference TRBV7-3 and TRBJ2-5, is as follows: GAGVSQTPSNKVTEKGKYVELRCDPISGHTALYWYRQSLGQGPEFLIYFQGTGAADDSGLPNDRFFAVRPEGSVSTLKIQRTERGDSAVYLCASSFGVWETQYFGPGTRLLVL.

The chain has TRBV6-5 and TRBJ2-7; 10 bases match TRBD1. Germline V gene data show CDR1 as MNHEY and CDR2 as SVGAGI. This CDR3 has 15 residues. V lost 6 bases to trimming and J lost 2 bases; unmatched junction nucleotides: 7. The CDR3 protein is CASRLRDRGTYEQYF. DNA for the CDR3: TGTGCCAGCAGGCTCCGGGACAGGGGTACCTACGAGCAGTACTTC.

This chain joins TRBV18 and TRBJ1-1; 7 bases fit TRBD1. The CDR3 is 15 amino acids. Trimming at V came to 3 bases and at J to 3 bases, leaving 7 bases not matched to a gene. Germline CDR1 KGHSH, CDR2 LQKENI. The CDR3 sequence is CASSPQTGLYTEAFF. The CDR3 DNA follows: TGTGCCAGCTCACCTCAGACAGGGCTTTACACTGAAGCTTTCTTT. The entire variable domain, with the rest obtained from reference TRBV18 and TRBJ1-1, is as follows: NAGVMQNPRHLVRRRGQEARLRCSPMKGHSHVYWYRQLPEEGLKFMVYLQKENIIDESGMPKERFSAEFPKEGPSILRIQQVVRGDSAAYFCASSPQTGLYTEAFFGQGTRLTVV.

J is TRBJ2-1 and V is TRBV15; 15 bases map to TRBD2. Germline-derived CDR1 and CDR2 are LNHNV and YYDKDF (reference sequence). J was trimmed by 8 bases and V by 3 bases; bases with no gene match: 11. This CDR3 has 18 amino acids. CDR3 loop: CATSSPRTGTSGRYEQFF. DNA of the CDR3: TGTGCCACCAGCAGTCCTCGTACCGGGACTAGCGGGAGGTATGAGCAGTTCTTC.

This clone is a singleton in its sample. This sequence joins TRBV7-9 and TRBJ1-4, with 7 nucleotides matching TRBD1. Germline-derived CDR1 and CDR2 are SEHNR and FQNEAQ (reference sequence). V was pared by 5 bases and J by 7 bases, with 10 bases of the junction left unmatched. This CDR3 comprises 15 residues. CDR3 in DNA: TGTGCCAGCAGCCCACACCGGGACAGAGCTGAAAAACTGTTTTTT. As protein: CASSPHRDRAEKLFF.

This clone showed up just a few times. The gene calls are TRBV15 and TRBJ1-2; D gene unclear. V gave up 1 base and J gave up 8 bases, with 11 bases separating them. Germline CDR1 reads LNHNV; CDR2 reads YYDKDF (reference sequence). The CDR3 consists of 13 residues. Here the CDR3 DNA reads TGTGCCACCAGCAGAGCACCCAGCGACGGCTACACCTTC. Translated, it gives CATSRAPSDGYTF.

The chain joins TRBV19 to TRBJ2-2, with 7 bases identical to TRBD1. Germline-derived CDR1 and CDR2 are LNHDA and SQIVND (reference sequence). The CDR3 runs to 17 residues. With 6 bases clipped from V and 0 bases from J, the junction kept 10 bases outside the gene matches. CDR3 sequence: CASSLKGTATNTGELFF. CDR3 sequence (DNA): TGTGCCAGTAGCCTTAAAGGGACAGCTACGAACACCGGGGAGCTGTTTTTT.

This clone came up once. The CDR3 DNA reads as TGTGCCAGTAGCGCATACCGGGACAGGGCCCACGAGCAGTACTTC. Amino acid sequence: CASSAYRDRAHEQYF. V is TRBV19 and J is TRBJ2-7, with TRBD1 identical over 9 bases. The CDR3 sequence is 15 residues long. The junction had 11 bases not matched to a gene; V was cut back by 6 bases and J by 5 bases. Germline assignment: CDR1 LNHDA and CDR2 SQIVND (reference sequence).

This chain joins TRBV18 and TRBJ1-2, with 8 bases lining up with TRBD1. This CDR3 region has 13 residues. The J segment lost 6 bases and the V segment lost 3 bases, leaving 3 bases of the junction unmatched. Germline V gene data show CDR1 as KGHSH and CDR2 as LQKENI. CDR3 sequence (DNA): TGTGCCAGCTCACCGGGACAGGTTAATGGCTACACCTTC. It is translated as CASSPGQVNGYTF.

This chain uses TRBV10-3 with TRBJ2-2; 11 nucleotides line up with TRBD2. The V gene end was trimmed by 11 bases and the J gene end by 2 bases; junction bases not matched to a gene: 16. The CDR3 consists of 18 residues. Germline values: CDR1 ENHRY, CDR2 SYGVKD. CDR3 sequence: CAARGSGRAGFNTGELFF. The CDR3, as DNA: TGTGCCGCTCGTGGTAGCGGGAGGGCCGGATTTAACACCGGGGAGCTGTTTTTT.

The gene calls are TRBV28 and TRBJ2-7, with D uncertain. Per germline, CDR1 MDHEN and CDR2 SYDVKM. The CDR3 spans 14 residues. With 1 base removed from V and 2 bases from J, the gap between germline ends came to 9 bases. The CDR3 coding sequence is TGTGCCAGCAGTTTATTTATAAGGACCTACGAGCAGTACTTC. This encodes CASSLFIRTYEQYF.

Concerning this clone: Other DNA sequences in the same sample also yield this CDR3. This chain joins TRBV30 and TRBJ2-1; D is unclear. The CDR3 is made up of 11 amino acids. CDR1 is GTSNPN and CDR2 is SVGIG in the germline V gene (reference sequence). Between the trimmed V and J ends, which lost 3 bases and 4 bases, there was a span of 4 bases. In DNA, the CDR3 is TGTGCCTGGAGCCAGTACAATGAGCAGTTCTTC. It yields the protein CAWSQYNEQFF.

The chain joins TRBV9 to TRBJ2-1; no definite D call. This CDR3 region has 16 residues. V lost 0 bases and J lost 5, with 15 bases in between. The V gene's germline CDR1 is SGDLS and CDR2 YYNGEE. CDR3 DNA: TGTGCCAGCAGCGTAGGGTGGGGATCCCAAGACAATGAGCAGTTCTTC. It encodes CASSVGWGSQDNEQFF.

CDR3 nucleotide sequence: TGTGCCACCAGCAGAGATCCGGCTAACACAGATACGCAGTATTTT. This codes for CATSRDPANTDTQYF. The rearrangement uses TRBV15 and TRBJ2-3; D remains unclear. V lost 0 bases and J lost 2, with 9 bases in between. Germline V gene lookup returns CDR1 LNHNV and CDR2 YYDKDF (reference sequence). This CDR3 contains 15 residues.